A selection of T cell receptor beta chains follows, all from one sample in a study of technical replicates of blood from a few donors. Profiled with immunoSEQ multiplex PCR; TCRdb holds only in-frame clones, not every one. The top ten hold about 0.41% of the sample, which has 75,000 or so clones, approximately 93% seen once. Specimen: T cells isolated from PBMCs. Every receptor here comes from a human donor in good health. The CDR3 runs from the conserved cysteine through the conserved F or W. The D gene is left open where the match is weak. Only some rows state a clone size, as once, few, many or a class for expanded clones.

- TRBJ1-1 TRBV5-1 - CASSYREGDTTEAFF TGCGCCAGCAGCTACAGAGAGGGGGACACCACTGAAGCTTTCTTT
TRBD1 TRBJ2-5 TRBV7-2 - CASSSGQGWTQYF TGTGCCAGCAGCTCGGGACAGGGATGGACCCAGTACTTC
- TRBJ1-5 TRBV19 - CASSTKPFGQPQHF TGTGCCAGTAGTACTAAGCCTTTTGGTCAGCCCCAGCATTTT
TRBD2 TRBJ2-7 TRBV5-1 - CASSRGLAGEVVKQYF TGCGCCAGCAGCCGGGGACTAGCGGGGGAGGTTGTGAAGCAGTACTTC
- TRBJ1-2 TRBV6-4 - CASSEQGSGGYTF TGTGCCAGCAGCGAACAGGGATCAGGTGGCTACACCTTC
- TRBJ1-1 TRBV11-3 - CASSRDTFTEAFF TGTGCCAGCAGCCGTGACACCTTCACTGAAGCTTTCTTT
- TRBJ1-1 TRBV11-2 - CASSLLAGVVTEAFF TGTGCCAGCAGCTTATTGGCAGGGGTGGTCACTGAAGCTTTCTTT
- TRBJ1-4 TRBV28 - CASSLGSEKLFF TGTGCCAGCAGTTTGGGCAGTGAAAAACTGTTTTTT
- TRBJ2-1 TRBV7-3 - CASSLNGAYNEQFF TGTGCCAGCAGCTTAAACGGAGCCTACAATGAGCAGTTCTTC
TRBD1 TRBJ1-4 TRBV19 once CASSIPRTGGAEKLFF TGTGCCAGTAGTATACCTAGGACAGGGGGCGCGGAAAAACTGTTTTTT
- TRBJ1-2 TRBV25-1 - CASSAPLLGYTF TGTGCCAGCAGTGCTCCCCTCTTGGGCTACACCTTC
- TRBJ1-3 TRBV7-2 - CASSLGGSPGNTIYF TGTGCCAGCAGCTTGGGGGGGAGCCCTGGAAACACCATATATTTT
- TRBJ2-3 TRBV30 - CAWCRGNTDTQYF TGTGCCTGGTGTCGGGGTAACACAGATACGCAGTATTTT
- TRBJ1-1 TRBV7-3 once CASSFMSGGGTEAFF TGTGCCAGCAGTTTTATGAGTGGGGGAGGCACTGAAGCTTTCTTT
TRBD2 TRBJ2-7 TRBV7-2 - CASSQLAGYLSSYEQYF TGTGCCAGCAGCCAACTAGCGGGTTATCTTAGCTCCTACGAGCAGTACTTC
TRBD2 TRBJ2-7 TRBV19 - CASSSLAAYEQYF TGTGCCAGTAGTAGCCTAGCGGCCTACGAGCAGTACTTC
TRBD2 TRBJ2-5 TRBV19 - CASSTLLAGGQETQYF TGTGCCAGTAGTACCCTATTAGCGGGAGGGCAAGAGACCCAGTACTTC
- TRBJ1-3 TRBV27 - CASSLAETGNTIYF TGTGCCAGCAGTTTAGCTGAGACTGGAAACACCATATATTTT
TRBD1 TRBJ2-7 TRBV9 - CASSVSGQSYEQYF TGTGCCAGCAGCGTATCGGGACAGTCCTACGAGCAGTACTTC
TRBD1 TRBJ1-1 TRBV4-2 - CASSQPDRPNTEAFF TGTGCCAGCAGCCAACCGGACAGGCCGAACACTGAAGCTTTCTTT
- TRBJ2-7 TRBV10-1 - CASRFRDWSSYEQYF TGCGCCAGCAGATTCCGGGACTGGAGCTCCTACGAGCAGTACTTC